The next 25 T cell receptor beta chains were all read from a single sample in a study of PD-1 blockade in mismatch repair-deficient tumors. Sequenced by immunoSEQ multiplex PCR; TCRdb stores in-frame clones only, minus some. The table shows 85,000 to 130,000 clones, with 82% occurring only once. The sample consisted of peripheral blood, taken approximately 8 months after starting pembrolizumab. All receptors come from an adult with mismatch repair-deficient cancer.

J is TRBJ2-1 and V is TRBV7-5. TRBV7-5 is assigned pseudogene status. The CDR3 contains 16 residues. The CDR3 region is CARRTPKLKSYNEQFF. The CDR3 bases are TGTGCCAGAAGGACCCCCAAGCTGAAGTCCTACAATGAGCAGTTCTTC.

The chain links TRBV19 to TRBJ2-1; unclear D gene. V was cut by 3 bases and J by 1 base, with 4 bases left in between. The V gene's germline CDR1 is LNHDA and CDR2 SQIVND (reference sequence). This CDR3 comprises 13 residues. This CDR3 is CASSISSYNEQFF. CDR3 coding DNA: TGTGCCAGTAGTATCTCTTCCTACAATGAGCAGTTCTTC.

This clone was detected once. The V call is TRBV4-3, the J call TRBJ2-3, with 10 bases aligning to TRBD1. With 2 bases clipped from V and 4 bases from J, the junction kept 15 bases outside the gene matches. Germline-derived CDR1 and CDR2 are LGHNA and YSLEER. The length of the CDR3 is 19 residues. CDR3 bases: TGCGCCAGCAGCCAAAAGATGGCCGCCGGGACAGGGGAGTCAGATACGCAGTATTTT. Translated: CASSQKMAAGTGESDTQYF.

This clone was picked up a small number of times. The chain uses TRBV30 and TRBJ1-2; 8 nucleotides agree with TRBD1. The germline CDR1 and CDR2 sequences are GTSNPN and SVGIG (reference sequence). The V segment lost 0 bases and the J segment 0 bases; nucleotides outside the gene matches: 0. This CDR3 region has 14 residues. The CDR3 loop is CAWSVGQANYGYTF. Written as DNA, the CDR3 is TGTGCCTGGAGTGTGGGACAGGCTAACTATGGCTACACCTTC.

The chain couples TRBV5-5 to TRBJ1-2; D gene uncertain. This CDR3 comprises 15 residues. Trimming removed 1 base at V and 3 bases at J, with 13 bases between. Germline V gives CDR1 SGHKS, CDR2 YYEKEE (reference sequence). The CDR3 DNA reads TGTGCCAGCAGCTTGAGGGCAGGACTAGACTATGGCTACACCTTC. It is translated as CASSLRAGLDYGYTF.

The chain carries TRBV11-3 and TRBJ2-2; the D is unclear. The CDR3 loop spans 13 amino acids. CDR1 is SGHNT and CDR2 is YENEEA in the germline V gene. V lost 5 bases, J lost 7 bases, and 11 bases lay in between. This CDR3 reads CASSPMGLGELFF. The CDR3 region has the DNA TGTGCCAGCAGCCCCATGGGCCTCGGGGAGCTGTTTTTT.

The chain is built from TRBV7-3 and TRBJ2-7, with a possible D match to TRBD2 (5 bases). V shed 1 base and J shed 5 bases, with 12 bases lying between them. The CDR3 is 14 amino acids. Germline assignment: CDR1 SGHTA and CDR2 FQGTGA. CDR3 residues: CASSLSGLAHEQYF. For the CDR3, the DNA is TGTGCCAGCAGCTTAAGTGGCCTAGCCCACGAGCAGTACTTC.

The chain recombines TRBV7-9 with TRBJ2-5; 13 bases are a match to TRBD2. There are 19 residues in the CDR3. CDR1 is SEHNR, CDR2 FQNEAQ, per germline (reference sequence). With V trimmed by 2 bases and J by 3 bases, 12 bases remained unmatched. CDR3 sequence (DNA): TGTGCCAGCAGCTTAAGAATCGGGACTAGCGGGAAATACGAAGAGACCCAGTACTTC. This codes for CASSLRIGTSGKYEETQYF.

The chain is built from TRBV19 and TRBJ1-5, with D possibly being TRBD1 (5 bases). The germline gives CDR1 LNHDA, CDR2 SQIVND (reference sequence). V gave up 3 bases and J gave up 5 bases, with 8 bases separating them. The CDR3 contains 13 residues. The CDR3 coding sequence is TGTGCCAGTAGTATGGGCAGGGATCAGCCCCAGCATTTT. Its protein is CASSMGRDQPQHF.

The chain carries TRBV5-4 and TRBJ1-1, with D hard to call. This CDR3 is 12 amino acids long. Trimming removed 2 bases at V and 5 bases at J, with 7 bases between. The germline gives CDR1 SGHNT, CDR2 YYREEE (reference sequence). CDR3 sequence (DNA): TGTGCCAGCAGCTTACCCGGGACTGAAGCTTTCTTT. Its protein product is CASSLPGTEAFF.

This chain uses TRBV5-1 with TRBJ1-2; 12 bases fit TRBD1. In germline, CDR1 is SGHRS, CDR2 YFSETQ. Trimming cost V 0 bases and J 8 bases; bases outside gene matches: 5. The CDR3 is 15 amino acids. The chain's CDR3 is CASSLEGQGAWGYTF. In DNA, the CDR3 is TGCGCCAGCAGCTTGGAGGGACAGGGGGCTTGGGGCTACACCTTC.

This rearrangement joins TRBV29-1 to TRBJ2-1; 7 bases agree with TRBD1. The germline V gene has CDR1 SQVTM and CDR2 ANQGSEA. The junction had 3 bases not matched to a gene; V was cut back by 1 base and J by 6 bases. The CDR3 is 13 amino acids. This CDR3 reads CSVEGGGGNEQFF. The CDR3 nucleotides read TGCAGCGTTGAAGGAGGGGGCGGCAATGAGCAGTTCTTC.

V gene TRBV5-5 combines with J gene TRBJ2-7, with D possibly being TRBD1 or TRBD2 (5 bases each). Germline V lookup: CDR1 SGHKS, CDR2 YYEKEE (reference sequence). There are 14 residues in the CDR3. Trimming stripped 2 bases from V and 2 bases from J, with 11 bases between. The CDR3 sequence: CASSFTGTPYEQYF. The DNA of the CDR3 is TGTGCCAGCAGCTTTACCGGGACCCCCTACGAGCAGTACTTC.

V is TRBV11-2 and J is TRBJ1-2; tentative D call: TRBD1 (5 bases). V was trimmed by 5 bases and J by 9 bases, leaving 10 bases between them. Germline lookup yields CDR1 SGHAT and CDR2 FQNNGV. The CDR3 extends over 11 amino acids. The CDR3 DNA reads TGTGCCAGCAGCCCAGGGTTGAGCTACACCTTC. It codes for CASSPGLSYTF.

The chain combines TRBV19 with TRBJ1-5; D gene uncertain. Germline loops: CDR1 LNHDA, CDR2 SQIVND (reference sequence). V lost 8 bases and J 0 bases, leaving 14 bases between the germline ends. The CDR3 has 15 amino acids. Here the CDR3 reads CASGVHLHSNQPQHF. CDR3 bases: TGTGCCAGTGGTGTGCATCTACATAGCAATCAGCCCCAGCATTTT.

About this clone itself: Other nucleotide sequences in the sample specify the same CDR3. This chain connects TRBV7-2 to TRBJ1-2; D remains unclear. The CDR3 totals 14 residues. V was shortened by 6 bases and J by 0 bases, with 11 bases between the two germline ends. The germline gives CDR1 SGHTA, CDR2 FQGNSA. In DNA form, the CDR3 reads TGTGCCAGCAGTCGCAGCCAATCTAACTATGGCTACACCTTC. Protein product: CASSRSQSNYGYTF. Combining the CDR3 with reference TRBV7-2 and TRBJ1-2 gives the whole variable domain GAGVSQSPSNKVTEKGKDVELRCDPISGHTALYWYRQSLGQGLEFLIYFQGNSAPDKSGLPSDRFSAERTGGSVSTLTIQRTQQEDSAVYLCASSRSQSNYGYTFGSGTRLTVV.

The chain recombines TRBV9 with TRBJ1-1; tentatively, D is TRBD1 (6 bases). There are 15 residues in the CDR3. Trimming left V 3 bases short and J 4 bases short, with 16 bases between. Germline CDR1 reads SGDLS; CDR2 reads YYNGEE. The CDR3, as DNA: TGTGCCAGCAGCGCCCCATCAGGGGAAGGCACTGAAGCTTTCTTT. Amino acids: CASSAPSGEGTEAFF.

The chain employs TRBV7-3 and TRBJ2-7; 10 bases line up with TRBD1. V lost 5 bases to trimming and J lost 3 bases; unmatched junction nucleotides: 7. The CDR3 covers 15 residues. The germline CDR1 and CDR2 sequences are SGHTA and FQGTGA. CDR3 region: CASSDRDRGNYEQYF. In DNA form, the CDR3 reads TGTGCCAGCAGCGACCGGGACAGGGGAAACTACGAGCAGTACTTC.

Comments on this clone: At the DNA level, this CDR3 is encoded by other sequences in the same sample as well. The chain links TRBV7-3 to TRBJ2-3; no reliable D call. Germline V CDR1 and CDR2: SGHTA, FQGTGA. CDR3 length: 15 amino acids. V gave up 2 bases and J gave up 0 bases, with 9 bases separating them. The CDR3 protein is CASSLRFSSTDTQYF. The CDR3, as DNA: TGTGCCAGCAGCTTACGATTCTCTAGCACAGATACGCAGTATTTT. The variable domain in full, with the rest retrieved from reference TRBV7-3 and TRBJ2-3, is GAGVSQTPSNKVTEKGKYVELRCDPISGHTALYWYRQSLGQGPEFLIYFQGTGAADDSGLPNDRFFAVRPEGSVSTLKIQRTERGDSAVYLCASSLRFSSTDTQYFGPGTRLTVL.

The chain has TRBV7-2 and TRBJ2-7; unclear D gene. CDR3 length equals 15 residues. Germline-derived CDR1 and CDR2 are SGHTA and FQGNSA. V shed 0 bases and J shed 4 bases, with 13 bases lying between them. The CDR3 DNA is TGTGCCAGCAGCTTAGCGTTAATAGCAACATACGAGCAGTACTTC. It encodes CASSLALIATYEQYF.

J is TRBJ2-7 and V is TRBV21-1; the table's D call, TRBD1, was not checked against the DNA. TRBV21-1 is a pseudogene segment. CDR3 size: 17 residues. The CDR3 DNA sequence: TGTGCCAGCAGCAAAGGCCGTACAGGGAACCCGTGGGACGAGCAGTACTTC. This translates into CASSKGRTGNPWDEQYF.

The rearrangement uses TRBV6-1 and TRBJ1-3, with a weak D call TRBD1 (5 bases). Germline V gene data show CDR1 as MNHNS and CDR2 as SASEGT. Between the trimmed V and J ends, which lost 6 bases and 2 bases, there was a span of 11 bases. This CDR3 contains 14 residues. CDR3 nucleotides: TGTGCCAGCAGCCAGGGCGAGCCTGGAAACACCATATATTTT. Translated, it gives CASSQGEPGNTIYF.

The chain is built from TRBV30 and TRBJ2-3; 11 nucleotides agree with TRBD1. This CDR3 spans 16 amino acids. The germline CDR1 and CDR2 sequences are GTSNPN and SVGIG (reference sequence). V was pared by 1 base and J by 2 bases, with 5 bases of the junction left unmatched. This chain's CDR3 is CAWSAGTGGFTDTQYF. In nucleotides, the CDR3 is TGTGCCTGGAGTGCCGGGACAGGGGGTTTCACAGATACGCAGTATTTT. Drawing the rest from reference TRBV30 and TRBJ2-3, the complete variable domain is SQTIHQWPATLVQPVGSPLSLECTVEGTSNPNLYWYRQAAGRGLQLLFYSVGIGQISSEVPQNLSASRPQDRQFILSSKKLLLSDSGFYLCAWSAGTGGFTDTQYFGPGTRLTVL.

The rearrangement joins TRBV13 to TRBJ1-1; 9 positions match TRBD1. CDR3 length: 15 residues. Unmatched junction bases numbered 8, after V lost 5 bases and J lost 4 bases. From germline, CDR1 is PRHDT and CDR2 FYEKMQ (reference sequence). The CDR3 DNA reads as TGTGCCAGCAGCCCAGGGACAGGGTCGGCCACTGAAGCTTTCTTT. Its translation is CASSPGTGSATEAFF.

The chain carries TRBV11-3 and TRBJ2-2, with 7 bases that match TRBD1. CDR3 length: 16 residues. The germline gives CDR1 SGHNT, CDR2 YENEEA. After removal of 5 bases from V and 14 bases from J, the junction contained 20 bases not matched to a gene. CDR3 in amino acids: CASSQTGFDTTEDLFF. In DNA, the CDR3 is TGTGCCAGCAGCCAGACAGGGTTTGATACAACTGAGGACCTGTTTTTT.